This T cell receptor (beta chain) appears in the sequencing data of a study of T cells in localized non-small cell lung cancer (dated by TCRdb to 2018 to 2021). For the study in its entirety: T cell repertoires of more than 200 early-stage NSCLC patients were analyzed, with tumors being compared against uninvolved tumor-adjacent lungs. Of the NSCLC patients, 120 to 150 were male and around 99 were female, and the mean age was approximately 66 years. The cohort comprised 236 treatment-naïve NSCLC patients with resected, localized lung tumors.

On this clone: Its recognized antigen is unknown. Base-call qualities are not available, and no considerably larger clone is one nucleotide away.

The CDR3 contains 15 residues, cysteine and phenylalanine counted. CDR3 DNA only is kept here, 45 bases in frame from base 1. Germline trimming: 3 bases from V, 3 bases from J; junction bases outside gene matches: 6. As encoded in the germline V gene (reference sequence), CDR1 is WNHNN while CDR2 is SYGVQD. The immunoSEQ Assay was used to sequence TCR beta CDR3 regions from DNA. As for the authors' bioinformatics: T cell density was computed as TCR beta template counts normalized to usable DNA estimated by amplifying housekeeping genes. The preseqR package was used to estimate richness by extrapolating to 400,000 templates for PBMC samples and to 120,000 templates for tissue samples. Clonality was defined as one minus Pielou's evenness. Tissue-enriched TCRs were identified by differential abundance testing using productive amino-acid clonotypes, minimum total count 5 and alpha 0.1. The Jaccard Index and the Morisita Overlap Index were used to measure repertoire overlap between compartments. GLIPH grouped TCR beta CDR3s together with public tetramer-defined viral CDR3s, and a viral motif had to include at least three viral sequences and also show V-gene enrichment. TCRdb carries this immuneACCESS record with in-frame sequences only. Its versions omit some clonotypes, under half of them owing to an unresolved V gene in the studies checked, with the rest unexplained. V and J calls and clone size are given by that table; D and trimming were obtained from the DNA. For this sample there are 20,000 to 25,000 clones; around 90% appear just once. Clones ranked in the top ten supply more than 10% of the sample.

General findings and caveats noted by the study authors: Uninvolved tumor-adjacent lung showed the highest T cell clonality, higher than tumor, which suggests more focused antigenic responses in the adjacent lung. Because multi-region tumor sequencing was not done, intratumor heterogeneity could not be ruled out. A median of around 57 of the top 100 tumor clones turned up in the paired uninvolved adjacent lung, and approximately 30 of those clones also ranked among the top 100 of that same adjacent lung. Longer overall survival was associated with higher T cell density in blood, whereas shorter survival was associated with higher clonality in adjacent lung. Because the study design was exploratory, TCR variables were selected using unadjusted p-values without false-discovery rate correction.

At diagnosis, peripheral blood, uninvolved tumor-adjacent lung and tumor were collected and stored as a combination of fresh-frozen and FFPE material. For TCR repertoire profiling, blood samples were analyzed in the form of peripheral blood mononuclear cells. This specimen consisted of peripheral blood, obtained before any cancer treatment. The TCR originated in a male donor at least 60 years old with stage I lung adenocarcinoma. The rearrangement joined TRBV10-1 to TRBJ2-7, and TRBD1 matches 9 of the central bases. For the CDR3, the sequence is CASSDTGTGIYEQYF. The bases are TGCGCCAGCAGTGACACCGGGACAGGGATCTACGAGCAGTACTTC.